These 30 T cell receptor beta chains came from one sample sequenced in a study of T cells in narcolepsy. TCRdb keeps only in-frame clones here, not all; method: immunoSEQ multiplex PCR. This sample carries about 19,000 clones, 80% to 85% of them seen once, and the ten largest clones take more than 1.5%. The material sequenced was memory (CD45RA-) CD4+ T cells from blood. These receptors originate from a human donor in good health.

CDR3 amino acids: CAGGQGRTYEQYF. The CDR3 DNA reads as TGTGCCGGGGGGCAGGGCAGGACCTACGAGCAGTACTTC. This chain joins TRBV19 and TRBJ2-7, with D perhaps matching TRBD1 or TRBD2 (6 bases each). Germline CDR1 is LNHDA and CDR2 is SQIVND (reference sequence). CDR3 size: 13 residues. V was cut by 11 bases and J by 2 bases, with 16 bases left in between.

This clone was observed a few times. The chain links TRBV5-1 to TRBJ1-6, with a possible D match to TRBD1 (6 bases). The CDR3 totals 14 residues. Germline V gene data show CDR1 as SGHRS and CDR2 as YFSETQ. V lost 0 bases, J lost 8 bases, and 9 bases lay in between. As DNA, the CDR3 is TGCGCCAGCAGCTTGGAGGGGGTGGATTCACCCCTCCACTTT. It translates to CASSLEGVDSPLHF.

The chain is built from TRBV11-3 and TRBJ2-2; TRBD2 agrees at 15 bases. Trimming removed 5 bases from V and 7 bases from J; junction bases left unmatched: 11. CDR1 SGHNT and CDR2 YENEEA come from the germline V gene. The CDR3 extends over 18 amino acids. The CDR3 is CASSAGLAGGPFHGELFF. In DNA, the CDR3 is TGTGCCAGCAGCGCCGGACTAGCGGGAGGGCCTTTCCACGGGGAGCTGTTTTTT.

The count of this clone is one. This rearrangement joins TRBV4-3 to TRBJ2-5, with 10 bases that match TRBD2. The J call may be faulty, since TRBJ2-7 better matches the DNA end. CDR1 and CDR2 from the germline V gene are LGHNA and YSLEER. This CDR3 has 15 amino acids. The CDR3 protein is CASSPSGGARYEQYF. DNA for the CDR3: TGCGCCAGCAGCCCAAGCGGGGGGGCTAGGTACGAGCAGTACTTC.

This chain joins TRBV19 and TRBJ1-1, with 7 bases identical to TRBD1. With V trimmed by 0 bases and J by 4 bases, 5 bases remained unmatched. In germline, CDR1 is LNHDA, CDR2 SQIVND (reference sequence). The CDR3 is made up of 15 amino acids. CDR3 DNA sequence: TGTGCCAGTAGTATAGATAACAGGGGAGGCACTGAAGCTTTCTTT. Translating it yields CASSIDNRGGTEAFF.

This chain links TRBV5-4 with TRBJ2-6, with D possibly matching TRBD2 (6 bases). Germline CDR1 is SGHNT and CDR2 is YYREEE (reference sequence). The CDR3 runs 18 residues. V lost 4 bases and J 4 bases, leaving 21 bases between the germline ends. DNA for the CDR3: TGTGCCAGCAGCGGAGCTAGCGATGCTGTGTTGGGGGCCAACGTCCTGACTTTC. Protein: CASSGASDAVLGANVLTF.

The CDR3 protein is CSVEGRVNEQYF. The DNA of the CDR3 is TGCAGCGTTGAGGGCAGGGTCAACGAGCAGTACTTC. The V and J genes are TRBV29-1 and TRBJ2-7; a possible D gene is TRBD1 (5 bases). The V end lost 3 bases, the J end lost 5 bases, and 11 bases lay between the germline ends. From germline, CDR1 is SQVTM and CDR2 ANQGSEA. The CDR3 is made up of 12 amino acids.

The chain joins TRBV15 to TRBJ1-2; D ambiguous. There are 12 residues in the CDR3. Per germline, CDR1 LNHNV and CDR2 YYDKDF (reference sequence). Trimming shortened V by 3 bases and J by 2 bases, and 4 bases separated the two germline ends. CDR3 loop: CATSRINYGYTF. The CDR3 DNA reads as TGTGCCACCAGCAGGATCAACTATGGCTACACCTTC.

This clone is a singleton in its sample. This rearrangement joins TRBV30 to TRBJ1-2, with TRBD1 matching over 7 bases. Germline trimming cut 8 bases from V and 7 bases from J; bases unmatched to any gene: 13. This CDR3 is built from 13 residues. Per germline, CDR1 GTSNPN and CDR2 SVGIG (reference sequence). The CDR3 nucleotides read TGTGCCGCCTCCGGGACAGCAACTGGTGGCTACACCTTC. It codes for CAASGTATGGYTF.

The rearrangement uses TRBV7-2 and TRBJ2-6, with no clear D. With 1 base removed from V and 2 bases from J, the gap between germline ends came to 9 bases. From germline, CDR1 is SGHTA and CDR2 FQGNSA. The CDR3 sequence is 16 residues long. The CDR3 protein is CASSLGGSPGANVLTF. CDR3 DNA: TGTGCCAGCAGCTTAGGAGGTTCCCCTGGGGCCAACGTCCTGACTTTC. Drawing the rest from reference TRBV7-2 and TRBJ2-6, the complete variable domain is GAGVSQSPSNKVTEKGKDVELRCDPISGHTALYWYRQSLGQGLEFLIYFQGNSAPDKSGLPSDRFSAERTGGSVSTLTIQRTQQEDSAVYLCASSLGGSPGANVLTFGAGSRLTVL.

This clone was observed a single time. The chain joins TRBV30 to TRBJ2-3, with 7 bases that match TRBD2. Losses at the gene ends were 3 bases for V and 2 bases for J; bases not matched to a gene: 5. CDR3 size: 14 residues. Germline-derived CDR1 and CDR2 are GTSNPN and SVGIG (reference sequence). CDR3 nucleotide sequence: TGTGCCTGGAGGCCGGGACTACTCACAGATACGCAGTATTTT. This translates into CAWRPGLLTDTQYF.

V usage is TRBV11-1 and J usage is TRBJ2-7; TRBD2 agrees at 11 bases. Germline-derived CDR1 and CDR2 are SGHAT and FQDESV (reference sequence). This CDR3 spans 18 amino acids. V lost 2 bases and J lost 4; bases outside the gene matches: 13. CDR3 sequence: CASSLRRGALAGAYEQYF. The CDR3 DNA follows: TGTGCCAGCAGCTTAAGGCGCGGGGCACTAGCGGGAGCATACGAGCAGTACTTC. The full variable domain, its missing parts supplied by reference TRBV11-1 and TRBJ2-7, is EAEVAQSPRYKITEKSQAVAFWCDPISGHATLYWYRQILGQGPELLVQFQDESVVDDSQLPKDRFSAERLKGVDSTLKIQPAELGDSAMYLCASSLRRGALAGAYEQYFGPGTRLTVT.

This rearrangement joins TRBV9 to TRBJ1-1, with 7 nucleotides matching TRBD1. The trim removed 4 bases at V and 0 bases at J, leaving 3 bases unmatched. This CDR3 is 14 amino acids long. Germline lookup yields CDR1 SGDLS and CDR2 YYNGEE. The CDR3 bases are TGTGCCAGCAGCTTCAGGGGGGTGAACACTGAAGCTTTCTTT. The encoded protein is CASSFRGVNTEAFF.

The rearrangement joins TRBV30 to TRBJ2-7; tentative D call: TRBD2 (5 bases). In germline, CDR1 is GTSNPN, CDR2 SVGIG (reference sequence). The CDR3 sequence is 11 residues long. V was pared by 0 bases and J by 12 bases, with 12 bases between. Here the CDR3 reads CAWSVLASRYF. CDR3 bases: TGTGCCTGGAGTGTACTGGCTAGCAGGTACTTC.

The V call is TRBV2, the J call TRBJ2-7; 7 nucleotides line up with TRBD2. The CDR3 consists of 18 residues. In germline, CDR1 is SNHLY, CDR2 FYNNEI. The V gene end was trimmed by 0 bases and the J gene end by 2 bases; junction bases not matched to a gene: 13. The CDR3 region is CASSEADAGLAVPYEQYF. The CDR3 region has the DNA TGTGCCAGCAGTGAAGCGGACGCAGGGCTAGCGGTTCCCTACGAGCAGTACTTC.

The rearrangement uses TRBV30 and TRBJ1-2; D unresolved. V was shortened by 3 bases and J by 0 bases, with 8 bases between the two germline ends. The germline gives CDR1 GTSNPN, CDR2 SVGIG (reference sequence). This CDR3 contains 13 residues. The CDR3 DNA reads as TGTGCCTGGAGAGCTAGAGCTAACTATGGCTACACCTTC. Encoded protein: CAWRARANYGYTF.

About this clone itself: The germline gene is not matched at one end of the junction; a read error may be the cause. The chain combines TRBV18 with TRBJ1-1, with TRBD1 identical over 7 bases. This CDR3 region has 13 residues. Germline V gives CDR1 KGHSH, CDR2 LQKENI. The CDR3 region has the DNA TGTGTCAGCTCACGACAGGGTAGAACTGAAGCTTTCTTT. Translation gives CVSSRQGRTEAFF.

This clone was counted a single time. The chain combines TRBV19 with TRBJ1-5, with D uncertain. The V end was cut by 3 bases, the J end by 2 bases, with 11 bases between. Germline CDR1 LNHDA, CDR2 SQIVND (reference sequence). The CDR3 is made up of 15 amino acids. The CDR3 DNA reads as TGTGCCAGTAGTATCCAGCACAAGGGCAATCAGCCCCAGCATTTT. It encodes CASSIQHKGNQPQHF.

The V gene is TRBV5-8, the J gene TRBJ2-7; no definite D call. Germline V CDR1 and CDR2: SGHTS, YDEGEE. This CDR3 is built from 14 residues. Trimming removed 1 base from V and 5 bases from J, with 13 bases in between. This CDR3 reads CASSLKGRSDEQYF. The CDR3 coding sequence is TGTGCCAGCAGCTTGAAGGGTCGAAGCGACGAGCAGTACTTC.

The J gene is TRBJ1-4, the V gene TRBV19; D is unresolved. This CDR3 contains 15 residues. Trimming removed 6 bases at V and 4 bases at J, with 15 bases between. Germline CDR1 LNHDA, CDR2 SQIVND (reference sequence). CDR3 loop: CASRAKGEYNEKLFF. CDR3 DNA: TGTGCCAGTAGGGCTAAAGGAGAATATAATGAAAAACTGTTTTTT.

The chain combines TRBV7-2 with TRBJ1-4, with a possible D match to TRBD1 (6 bases). CDR3 length: 15 residues. The V end was cut by 7 bases, the J end by 5 bases, with 17 bases between. In germline, CDR1 is SGHTA, CDR2 FQGNSA. The CDR3 here is CASKLVGAMNEKLFF. DNA for the CDR3: TGTGCCAGCAAGCTAGTGGGGGCGATGAATGAAAAACTGTTTTTT.

Worth noting for this clone: One junction end does not reproduce the germline sequence, and a read error may be involved. The sample holds other DNA sequences that translate to the same CDR3. This chain uses TRBV29-1 with TRBJ2-5; D might be TRBD1 (6 bases). The CDR3 has 12 amino acids. Germline lookup yields CDR1 SQVTM and CDR2 ANQGSEA. The CDR3 reads CSVMDSQETQYF. DNA of the CDR3: TGTAGCGTGATGGACAGTCAAGAGACCCAGTACTTC.

This chain joins TRBV6-5 and TRBJ2-7; tentatively, D is TRBD1 (5 bases). Germline loops: CDR1 MNHEY, CDR2 SVGAGI. The V end was cut by 2 bases, the J end by 1 base, with 9 bases between. CDR3 length: 14 residues. This chain's CDR3 is CASSYTGVSYEQYF. CDR3 DNA: TGTGCCAGCAGTTACACAGGTGTTTCCTACGAGCAGTACTTC.

The chain links TRBV28 to TRBJ1-2; 10 bases match TRBD1. The germline V gene encodes CDR1 MDHEN and CDR2 SYDVKM. The CDR3 consists of 16 residues. Trimming at V came to 8 bases and at J to 5 bases, leaving 14 bases not matched to a gene. The CDR3 sequence is CASAIRGTGELYGYTF. The CDR3 DNA is TGTGCCAGCGCCATTAGAGGGACAGGGGAGCTGTATGGCTACACCTTC.

This chain links TRBV7-8 with TRBJ2-5, with D uncertain. The CDR3 sequence is 12 residues long. Germline values: CDR1 SGHVS, CDR2 FQNEAQ. V was pared by 0 bases and J by 4 bases, with 3 bases between. In DNA form, the CDR3 reads TGTGCCAGCAGCTTAGCTGCAGAGACCCAGTACTTC. Translated, it gives CASSLAAETQYF.

This chain joins TRBV27 and TRBJ2-5; weak D call: TRBD1 (7 bases). The last part of the DNA fits TRBJ2-7 better; the J call may be wrong. The CDR3 loop spans 17 amino acids. CDR1 is MNHEY, CDR2 SMNVEV, per germline (reference sequence). CDR3 coding DNA: TGTGCCAGCAGCCCCCAGGGGGGCAGGGTGTTGCCCTACGAGCAGTACTTC. This gives the protein CASSPQGGRVLPYEQYF.

The chain joins TRBV27 to TRBJ1-6; D gene unclear. V was clipped by 0 bases and J by 13 bases, with 13 bases between them. The CDR3 spans 14 residues. The V gene's germline CDR1 is MNHEY and CDR2 SMNVEV (reference sequence). This CDR3 reads CASSLSRPVPPLHF. In DNA, the CDR3 is TGTGCCAGCAGTTTATCTCGGCCAGTTCCGCCCCTCCACTTT.

The rearrangement links TRBV5-7 to TRBJ1-5; 7 positions agree with TRBD1. TRBV5-7 has ORF status, its function being uncertain. The CDR3 length is 15 residues. The trim removed 4 bases at V and 0 bases at J, leaving 4 bases unmatched. The CDR3 nucleotides read TGTGCCAGCAGCCAACAGGGGTATAGCAATCAGCCCCAGCATTTT. This encodes CASSQQGYSNQPQHF.

This chain links TRBV28 with TRBJ1-2; D is undetermined. The CDR3 length is 15 residues. Germline V gene lookup returns CDR1 MDHEN and CDR2 SYDVKM. V was cut by 3 bases and J by 2 bases, with 13 bases left in between. The CDR3 region has the DNA TGTGCCAGCAGTTTCTTACCGGACGCAAACTATGGCTACACCTTC. Amino acid sequence: CASSFLPDANYGYTF.

This chain uses TRBV9 with TRBJ2-1; D unclear. The CDR3 sequence is 16 residues long. Germline V lookup: CDR1 SGDLS, CDR2 YYNGEE. The V gene lost 0 bases and the J gene lost 0 bases, with 10 bases spanning the gap. CDR3 loop: CASSVGAPSSYNEQFF. The CDR3 region has the DNA TGTGCCAGCAGCGTAGGAGCCCCGAGCTCCTACAATGAGCAGTTCTTC.